Listed below are T cell receptor beta chains from one sample, sequenced in a study of beta chain features in type 1 diabetes. Sequencing was performed with immunoSEQ multiplex PCR; in TCRdb, only in-frame clones are kept and a portion is missing. Seen here are 240,000 or so clones, about 14% observed once, and the top ten hold approximately 0.021%. Sequencing was carried out using naive CD4+ T cells from blood. Receptors originate from a man aged 25-45 years with type 1 diabetes. CDR3s include the opening cysteine and the closing phenylalanine or tryptophan. D genes are given only for firm matches. Expanded clones are given a class, and other clones once, few, many or no size at all.

clone size,J gene,D gene,V gene,CDR3 protein,CDR3 DNA
.,TRBJ2-7,.,TRBV6-1,CASSPERYYEQYF,TGTGCCAGCAGTCCCGAGAGGTACTACGAGCAGTACTTC
few,TRBJ1-2,.,TRBV25-1,CASSGAGYGYTF,TGTGCCAGCAGTGGGGCGGGATATGGCTACACCTTC
.,TRBJ2-5,.,TRBV11-2,CASTNGLQETQYF,TGTGCCAGCACGAACGGACTACAAGAGACCCAGTACTTC
.,TRBJ1-1,TRBD1,TRBV6-1,CASRNGQGNTEAFF,TGTGCCAGCAGGAATGGACAGGGGAACACTGAAGCTTTCTTT
.,TRBJ2-3,.,TRBV5-4,CASTQGGGGRDTQYF,TGTGCCAGCACCCAGGGTGGGGGGGGCCGAGATACGCAGTATTTT
.,TRBJ2-1,TRBD2,TRBV7-2,CASSRSGASSYNEQFF,TGTGCCAGCAGCAGGAGCGGGGCTAGCTCCTACAATGAGCAGTTCTTC
.,TRBJ2-3,TRBD2,TRBV2,CASSVAGVETDTQYF,TGTGCCAGCAGTGTCGCGGGGGTGGAAACAGATACGCAGTATTTT
few,TRBJ2-1,.,TRBV27,CASLSRFDEQFF,TGTGCCAGCCTTTCCCGTTTTGATGAGCAGTTCTTC
.,TRBJ2-5,.,TRBV6-1,CASSVAGETQYF,TGTGCCAGCAGTGTGGCGGGGGAGACCCAGTACTTC
.,TRBJ2-7,TRBD1,TRBV7-9,CASSTAGTGNGEQYF,TGTGCCAGCAGCACCGCCGGGACAGGGAATGGGGAGCAGTACTTC
few,TRBJ2-5,TRBD2,TRBV5-1,CASSSQRGDQETQYF,TGCGCCAGCAGCTCTCAGCGGGGGGACCAAGAGACCCAGTACTTC
few,TRBJ2-5,TRBD2,TRBV14,CASSPGLAAYQETQYF,TGTGCCAGCAGCCCTGGACTAGCGGCGTACCAAGAGACCCAGTACTTC
.,TRBJ2-7,.,TRBV2,CASSEYGSYEQYF,TGTGCCAGCAGTGAATATGGCAGCTACGAGCAGTACTTC
.,TRBJ2-7,.,TRBV10-3,CATYSTYEQYF,TGTGCCACCTACTCTACCTACGAGCAGTACTTC
.,TRBJ1-1,.,TRBV7-2,CASSLVTGNTEAFF,TGTGCCAGCAGCTTAGTTACGGGAAACACTGAAGCTTTCTTT
.,TRBJ2-5,.,TRBV28,CASSPRETQYF,TGTGCCAGCAGTCCCCGAGAGACCCAGTACTTC
.,TRBJ2-7,.,TRBV14,CASSQDWSSYEQYF,TGTGCCAGCAGCCAGGATTGGAGCTCCTACGAGCAGTACTTC
few,TRBJ2-7,TRBD1,TRBV5-4,CASSAGTGRDYEQYF,TGTGCCAGCAGCGCCGGGACAGGCAGGGACTACGAGCAGTACTTC